Below, one T cell receptor (beta chain) is given with its context. Antigen: not known. The sample originates from a study of shared clonotypes between healthy human individuals. This CDR3 contains 14 residues. The germline V and J ends were trimmed by 8 bases and 8 bases, with 20 bases remaining between them. From germline, CDR1 is MNHNS and CDR2 SASEGT. Findings and caveats of the study: On the whole, naive subsets had larger estimated richness than memory subsets had.

Each subset's genomic DNA was shared equally among a number of immunoSEQ plates. The assay was immunoSEQ multiplex PCR, and TCRdb's table has in-frame clones only and misses some. This table holds 950,000 to 1,100,000 clones, around 74% found once. This chain joins TRBV6-1 and TRBJ2-3; D is possibly TRBD1 (6 bases). Sequencing was carried out using memory CD4+ T cells sorted from blood. Stated subset: CD45RA-negative fraction. This clonotype was sampled from a man between 18 and 35 years old in good health. DNA for the CDR3: TGTGCCAGCCAGGGGCAGGGCGAATTAGGTACGCAGTATTTT. Its protein is CASQGQGELGTQYF.